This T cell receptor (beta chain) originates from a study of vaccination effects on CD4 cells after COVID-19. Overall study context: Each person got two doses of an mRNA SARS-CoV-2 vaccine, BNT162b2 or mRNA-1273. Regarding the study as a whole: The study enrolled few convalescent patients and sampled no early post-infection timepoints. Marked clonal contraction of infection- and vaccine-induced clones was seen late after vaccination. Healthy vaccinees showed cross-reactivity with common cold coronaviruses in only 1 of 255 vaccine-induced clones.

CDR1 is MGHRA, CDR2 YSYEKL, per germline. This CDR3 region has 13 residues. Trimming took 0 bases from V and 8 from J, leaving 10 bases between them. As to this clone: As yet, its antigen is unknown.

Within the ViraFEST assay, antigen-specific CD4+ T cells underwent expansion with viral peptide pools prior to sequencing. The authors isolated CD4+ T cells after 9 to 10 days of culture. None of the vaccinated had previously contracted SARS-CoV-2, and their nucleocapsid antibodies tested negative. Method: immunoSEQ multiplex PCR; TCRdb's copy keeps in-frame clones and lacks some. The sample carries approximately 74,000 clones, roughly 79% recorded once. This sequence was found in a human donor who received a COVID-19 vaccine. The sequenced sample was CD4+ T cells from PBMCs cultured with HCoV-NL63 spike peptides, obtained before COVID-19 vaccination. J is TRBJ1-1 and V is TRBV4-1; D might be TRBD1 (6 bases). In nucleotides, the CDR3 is TGCGCCAGCAGCCAAGATAAGGGGACAGAAGCTTTCTTT. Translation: CASSQDKGTEAFF.